This T cell receptor (beta chain) derives from a study of blood T cell repertoires in COVID-19. The repertoire was sequenced with immunoSEQ multiplex PCR; TCRdb's copy has only in-frame clones and lacks some. This table holds 150,000 to 200,000 clones, about four fifths found once. The CDR3 spans 14 residues. The germline V gene has CDR1 SGHRS and CDR2 YFSETQ. V lost 0 bases to trimming and J lost 2 bases, with 8 bases between them. The receptor was derived from a man aged 55 to 70 with acute or convalescent COVID-19. The source material was peripheral blood. The chain is built from TRBV5-1 and TRBJ2-5; tentatively, D is TRBD2 (5 bases). Written as DNA, the CDR3 is TGCGCCAGCAGCTTGGTTGGAGGTCAAGAGACCCAGTACTTC. Its translation is CASSLVGGQETQYF.